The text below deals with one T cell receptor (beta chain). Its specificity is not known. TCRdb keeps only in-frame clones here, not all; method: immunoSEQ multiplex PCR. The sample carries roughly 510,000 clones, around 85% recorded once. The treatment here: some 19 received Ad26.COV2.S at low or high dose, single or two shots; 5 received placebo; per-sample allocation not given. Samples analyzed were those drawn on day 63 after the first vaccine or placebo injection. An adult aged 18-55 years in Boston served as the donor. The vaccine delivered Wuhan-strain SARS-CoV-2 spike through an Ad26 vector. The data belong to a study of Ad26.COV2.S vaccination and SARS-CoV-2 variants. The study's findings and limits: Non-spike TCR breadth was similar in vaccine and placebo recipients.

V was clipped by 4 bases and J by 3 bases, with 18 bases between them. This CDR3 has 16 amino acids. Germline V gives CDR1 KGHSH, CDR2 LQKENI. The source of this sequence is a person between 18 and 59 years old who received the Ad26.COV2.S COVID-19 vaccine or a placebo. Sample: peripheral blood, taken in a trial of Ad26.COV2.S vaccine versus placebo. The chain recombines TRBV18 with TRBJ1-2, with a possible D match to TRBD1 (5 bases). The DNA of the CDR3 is TGTGCCAGCTCACTTGGGGGTCCAGGCGACGACTATGGCTACACCTTC. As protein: CASSLGGPGDDYGYTF. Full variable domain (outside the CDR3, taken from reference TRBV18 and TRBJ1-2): NAGVMQNPRHLVRRRGQEARLRCSPMKGHSHVYWYRQLPEEGLKFMVYLQKENIIDESGMPKERFSAEFPKEGPSILRIQQVVRGDSAAYFCASSLGGPGDDYGYTFGSGTRLTVV.